In its sample, the clone carrying this T cell receptor beta chain was seen a few times. Some clones are missing from TCRdb's copy, which holds only in-frame ones; the method was immunoSEQ multiplex PCR. The table shows under 200,000 clones, with approximately 83% occurring only once. The data originate from a study of blood T cell repertoires in COVID-19. The CDR3 totals 15 residues. CDR1 SQVTM and CDR2 ANQGSEA come from the germline V gene. V lost 6 bases and J lost 4; bases outside the gene matches: 13. The clonotype originates from a man between 60 and 70 years old with acute or convalescent COVID-19. The sequenced sample consisted of peripheral blood. The J gene is TRBJ1-2, the V gene TRBV29-1, with 8 bases aligning to TRBD1. The chain's CDR3 is CSVEIAGGLGYGYTF. The CDR3 DNA reads as TGCAGCGTGGAAATCGCAGGGGGCCTCGGCTATGGCTACACCTTC.